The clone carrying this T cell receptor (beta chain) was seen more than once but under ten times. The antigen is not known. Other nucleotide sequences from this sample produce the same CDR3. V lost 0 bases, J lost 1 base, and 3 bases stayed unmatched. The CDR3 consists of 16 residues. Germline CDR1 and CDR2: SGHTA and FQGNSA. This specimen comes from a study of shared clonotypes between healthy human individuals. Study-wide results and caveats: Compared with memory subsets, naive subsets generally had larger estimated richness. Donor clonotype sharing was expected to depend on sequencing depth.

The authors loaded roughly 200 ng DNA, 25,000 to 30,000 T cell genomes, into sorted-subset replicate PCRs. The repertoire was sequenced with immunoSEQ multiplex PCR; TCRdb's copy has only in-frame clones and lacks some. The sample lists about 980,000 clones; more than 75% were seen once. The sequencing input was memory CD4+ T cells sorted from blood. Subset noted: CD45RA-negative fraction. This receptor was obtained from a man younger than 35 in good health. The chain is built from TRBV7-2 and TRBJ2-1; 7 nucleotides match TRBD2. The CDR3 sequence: CASSLAAGVSYNEQFF. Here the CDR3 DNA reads TGTGCCAGCAGCTTAGCCGCGGGAGTGTCCTACAATGAGCAGTTCTTC. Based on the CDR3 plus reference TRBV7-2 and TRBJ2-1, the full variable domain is GAGVSQSPSNKVTEKGKDVELRCDPISGHTALYWYRQSLGQGLEFLIYFQGNSAPDKSGLPSDRFSAERTGGSVSTLTIQRTQQEDSAVYLCASSLAAGVSYNEQFFGPGTRLTVL.